The TCR delta chain described here comes from a study of gamma-delta chains in newborns, infants, children. Overall study: Innate gammadelta T cells reportedly expand polyclonally right after birth, driven by microbial exposure, per the title.

Concerning this clone itself: It is likely a read error: a sequence one base away is far more abundant. The sample contains more than one DNA sequence encoding this CDR3.

The CDR3 runs to 13 residues. In germline, CDR1 is TVYSNPD, CDR2 GDNSRS (reference sequence). TCRdb re-called clones from the reads using CATT. The sample lists some 3,500 delta-chain clones; under 1.5% were seen once. The sample comprised blood. This TCR derives from a child who was a newborn, infant or young child, either healthy, febrile or measles-vaccinated (not recorded which). The chain uses TRDV3 and TRDJ2; 12 bases align to TRDD3. The chain's CDR3 is CAFVLGDTAQLFF. The DNA of the CDR3 is TGTGCCTTTGTACTGGGGGATACAGCACAGCTCTTCTTT. Looking up the rest from reference TRDV3 and TRDJ2 gives the full variable domain: CDKVTQSSPDQTVASGSEVVLLCTYDTVYSNPDLFWYRIRPDYSFQFVFYGDNSRSEGADFTQGRFSVKHILTQKAFHLVISPVRTEDSATYYCAFVLGDTAQLFFGKGTQLIVEP.